This entry lists 18 T cell receptor beta chains sequenced from one sample in a study of shared clonotypes between healthy human individuals. The assay was immunoSEQ multiplex PCR, and TCRdb's table has in-frame clones only and misses some. In the table there are over a million clones, around 78% of which are singletons. Sequencing input: memory CD4+ T cells from PBMCs. The subset: CD45RA-negative fraction. Receptors were obtained from a young man in good health. Some clones in this sample may be carry-over from other donors' samples.

The J gene is TRBJ1-5, the V gene TRBV6-1, with TRBD1 matching 7 bases. The J segment lost 5 bases and the V segment lost 4 bases, leaving 8 bases of the junction unmatched. The CDR3 sequence is 15 residues long. Germline CDR1 MNHNS, CDR2 SASEGT. The CDR3 nucleotides are TGTGCCAGCAGTGGGGGACAGCTTAGGGATCAGCCCCAGCATTTT. Its translation: CASSGGQLRDQPQHF.

V gene TRBV6-6 combines with J gene TRBJ2-1, with TRBD1 matching 8 bases. Germline trimming cut 5 bases from V and 3 bases from J; bases unmatched to any gene: 6. In germline, CDR1 is MNHNY, CDR2 SVGAGI (reference sequence). The CDR3 spans 15 residues. This chain's CDR3 is CASSHGQGRYNEQFF. The CDR3 nucleotides are TGTGCCAGCAGTCACGGACAGGGTCGCTACAATGAGCAGTTCTTC.

V usage is TRBV6-4 and J usage is TRBJ2-1; 11 bases match TRBD2. V shed 5 bases and J 4 bases; nucleotides not matched to a gene: 4. This CDR3 spans 15 amino acids. Germline V gene lookup returns CDR1 MRHNA and CDR2 SNTAGT. CDR3 loop: CASSPGLADYNEQFF. The CDR3 coding sequence is TGTGCCAGCAGTCCGGGACTAGCGGATTACAATGAGCAGTTCTTC.

V is TRBV19 and J is TRBJ2-1; 13 bases match TRBD2. The CDR3 loop spans 17 amino acids. Germline CDR1 and CDR2: LNHDA and SQIVND (reference sequence). Trimming took 5 bases from V and 10 from J; bases not matched to a gene: 14. The CDR3 reads CASSQGLAGALYREQFF. CDR3 DNA: TGTGCCAGTAGTCAAGGACTAGCGGGAGCTCTGTATCGCGAGCAGTTCTTC.

V usage is TRBV5-1 and J usage is TRBJ2-2; 11 bases are shared with TRBD1. Trimming cost V 8 bases and J 4 bases; bases outside gene matches: 7. This CDR3 comprises 15 residues. Germline CDR1 reads SGHRS; CDR2 reads YFSETQ. The CDR3 DNA is TGCGCCAGTCGGACAGGGGGCGGGAGCACCGGGGAGCTGTTTTTT. This encodes CASRTGGGSTGELFF. The full variable domain, with the rest looked up from reference TRBV5-1 and TRBJ2-2, is KAGVTQTPRYLIKTRGQQVTLSCSPISGHRSVSWYQQTPGQGLQFLFEYFSETQRNKGNFPGRFSGRQFSNSRSEMNVSTLELGDSALYLCASRTGGGSTGELFFGEGSRLTVL.

The chain has TRBV5-1 and TRBJ1-4, with a tentative D call TRBD1 (6 bases). This CDR3 is built from 14 residues. Germline lookup yields CDR1 SGHRS and CDR2 YFSETQ. Between the trimmed V and J ends, which lost 3 bases and 8 bases, there was a span of 14 bases. The CDR3 DNA follows: TGCGCCAGCAGCTCCGGACAGCCTGGAGAAAAACTGTTTTTT. It encodes CASSSGQPGEKLFF.

The chain is built from TRBV28 and TRBJ1-2; maybe TRBD1 (5 bases). The CDR3 is made up of 15 amino acids. V dropped 2 bases and J dropped 8 bases, with 18 bases sitting between them. Germline V gene lookup returns CDR1 MDHEN and CDR2 SYDVKM. CDR3 in DNA: TGTGCCAGCAGTTTAGTTGTTCCGGGACCGGCCGGCTACACCTTC. This encodes CASSLVVPGPAGYTF.

This clone was seen only a few times. The chain has TRBV25-1 and TRBJ1-4; 8 bases map to TRBD1. This CDR3 has 13 amino acids. The germline V gene encodes CDR1 MGHDK and CDR2 SYGVNS. Trimming took 7 bases from V and 3 from J; bases not matched to a gene: 1. CDR3 amino acids: CASKQGANEKLFF. CDR3 nucleotides: TGTGCCAGCAAACAGGGGGCTAATGAAAAACTGTTTTTT.

The J gene is TRBJ2-7, the V gene TRBV7-5. TRBV7-5 counts as a pseudogene. The CDR3 is 17 residues long. The CDR3 spells CVRSQLDGGKFSYEQYF. CDR3 sequence (DNA): TGTGTCAGAAGCCAGCTTGACGGGGGCAAATTCTCCTACGAGCAGTACTTC.

CDR3 sequence: CASRGGLAGEQYF. The CDR3 region has the DNA TGTGCCAGCAGGGGCGGACTAGCGGGCGAGCAGTACTTC. This rearrangement joins TRBV2 to TRBJ2-7, with 11 bases fitting TRBD2. V lost 6 bases, J lost 6 bases, and 4 bases stayed unmatched. Germline CDR1 reads SNHLY; CDR2 reads FYNNEI. The CDR3 contains 13 residues. The full variable domain, rest sourced from reference TRBV2 and TRBJ2-7, is EPEVTQTPSHQVTQMGQEVILRCVPISNHLYFYWYRQILGQKVEFLVSFYNNEISEKSEIFDDQFSVERPDGSNFTLKIRSTKLEDSAMYFCASRGGLAGEQYFGPGTRLTVT.

The chain carries TRBV19 and TRBJ2-2; TRBD2 matches 9 bases. This CDR3 region has 18 residues. CDR1 is LNHDA, CDR2 SQIVND, per germline (reference sequence). Losses at the gene ends were 4 bases for V and 0 bases for J; bases not matched to a gene: 9. The CDR3 coding sequence is TGTGCCAGTAGTACCCCCATCTTAGCGGGGGCGAACACCGGGGAGCTGTTTTTT. Translated: CASSTPILAGANTGELFF.

In this sample, this clone turned up a few times. The chain recombines TRBV10-3 with TRBJ1-1; no clear D. Germline V gene data show CDR1 as ENHRY and CDR2 as SYGVKD. The CDR3 has 11 residues. V lost 3 bases to trimming and J lost 7 bases, with 6 bases between them. CDR3 region: CAISDQLEAFF. CDR3 DNA sequence: TGTGCCATCAGTGATCAGCTTGAAGCTTTCTTT.

This chain joins TRBV28 and TRBJ2-2; 9 bases agree with TRBD1. The CDR3 covers 14 residues. Germline lookup yields CDR1 MDHEN and CDR2 SYDVKM. V shed 6 bases and J 1 base; nucleotides not matched to a gene: 0. CDR3 protein: CASRGQGNTGELFF. DNA for the CDR3: TGTGCCAGCAGGGGACAGGGGAACACCGGGGAGCTGTTTTTT. Supplemented by reference TRBV28 and TRBJ2-2, the full variable domain reads DVKVTQSSRYLVKRTGEKVFLECVQDMDHENMFWYRQDPGLGLRLIYFSYDVKMKEKGDIPEGYSVSREKKERFSLILESASTNQTSMYLCASRGQGNTGELFFGEGSRLTVL.

V usage is TRBV28 and J usage is TRBJ1-5, with D maybe TRBD1 (6 bases). The germline V gene encodes CDR1 MDHEN and CDR2 SYDVKM. The CDR3 is made up of 15 amino acids. The germline V and J ends were trimmed by 3 bases and 6 bases, with 15 bases remaining between them. The CDR3 DNA reads TGTGCCAGCAGTTTTGGACGGGGGGCGGGTCAGCCCCAGCATTTT. Translation gives CASSFGRGAGQPQHF.

On this clone itself: This sequence may be a read error, since a much larger clone differs from it by one base. The chain couples TRBV28 to TRBJ1-5; 7 nucleotides match TRBD1. Germline CDR1 and CDR2: MDHEN and SYDVKM. V lost 6 bases, J lost 5 bases, and 4 bases stayed unmatched. The CDR3 has 13 residues. CDR3 residues: CASSRQGDQPQHF. CDR3 bases: TGTGCCAGCAGCCGACAGGGAGATCAGCCCCAGCATTTT.

Here the CDR3 DNA reads TGTGCCAGCAGTGAACTCCGCACAGATACGCAGTATTTT. Protein product: CASSELRTDTQYF. This chain joins TRBV25-1 and TRBJ2-3; D is unclear. Germline CDR1 reads MGHDK; CDR2 reads SYGVNS. The V end was cut by 2 bases, the J end by 1 base, with 4 bases between. CDR3 length: 13 amino acids. Full variable domain (rest looked up from reference TRBV25-1 and TRBJ2-3): EADIYQTPRYLVIGTGKKITLECSQTMGHDKMYWYQQDPGMELHLIHYSYGVNSTEKGDLSSESTVSRIRTEHFPLTLESARPSHTSQYLCASSELRTDTQYFGPGTRLTVL.

V and J are TRBV30 and TRBJ1-6, with 9 bases matching TRBD1. The trim removed 7 bases at V and 11 bases at J, leaving 12 bases unmatched. There are 14 residues in the CDR3. Looked up from germline, CDR1 is GTSNPN and CDR2 is SVGIG (reference sequence). CDR3 coding DNA: TGTGCCTCTACAGGGGGCAGCCTATGGGCACCCCTCCACTTT. It codes for CASTGGSLWAPLHF.

In this sample, this clone turned up a few times. Distinct nucleotide sequences in the sample also encode this CDR3. This chain connects TRBV5-1 to TRBJ1-2, with D perhaps matching TRBD1 (6 bases). The CDR3 is 13 amino acids. Between the trimmed V and J ends, which lost 0 bases and 3 bases, there was a span of 6 bases. Germline assignment: CDR1 SGHRS and CDR2 YFSETQ. DNA of the CDR3: TGCGCCAGCAGCTTGGACAGGGACTATGGCTACACCTTC. The encoded protein is CASSLDRDYGYTF.